This is a list of T cell receptor beta chains from one sample in a study of OX40 agonist ivuxolimab in advanced cancers. Measured with immunoSEQ multiplex PCR; TCRdb has only the in-frame clones, and not every one. The table shows more than 20,000 clones, with more than 75% occurring only once. The sequencing used CD4+ or CD8+ T cells sorted from blood, collected in a trial of the OX40 agonist ivuxolimab. The source is an adult with an advanced solid tumor such as melanoma, head and neck, liver or kidney cancer. Both conserved end residues are part of each CDR3. The D gene is left open where the match is weak. Clone size is stated in some rows and not others, as once, few, many or a class when expanded.

v_gene	d_gene	j_gene	abundance	CDR3aa	CDR3nt
TRBV29-1	TRBD2	TRBJ2-2	-	CSAMGLAGNTGELFF	TGCAGCGCCATGGGACTAGCGGGGAACACCGGGGAGCTGTTTTTT
TRBV10-1	-	TRBJ1-1	-	CASSESRAGTLNTEAFF	TGCGCCAGCAGTGAGTCAAGAGCCGGGACACTTAACACTGAAGCTTTCTTT
TRBV10-1	-	TRBJ1-1	few	CASSESHGQNTEAFF	TGCGCCAGCAGTGAGTCCCACGGACAGAACACTGAAGCTTTCTTT
TRBV27	-	TRBJ2-1	-	CASSLSRGTYNEQFF	TGTGCCAGCAGTTTATCACGGGGGACCTACAATGAGCAGTTCTTC
TRBV6-5	-	TRBJ2-6	-	CASSYSGTSGANVLTF	TGTGCCAGCAGTTACTCGGGAACCTCTGGGGCCAACGTCCTGACTTTC
TRBV23-1	TRBD2	TRBJ2-5	-	CASSQSGSGRAVETQYF	TGCGCCAGCAGTCAATCGGGGAGCGGGAGGGCCGTAGAGACCCAGTACTTC
TRBV6-1	-	TRBJ2-1	-	CASSDRRWGEQFF	TGTGCCAGCAGTGATCGCCGTTGGGGTGAGCAGTTCTTC
TRBV4-1	TRBD2	TRBJ2-2	-	CASSPVGLAAGELFF	TGCGCCAGCAGCCCAGTTGGACTAGCCGCCGGGGAGCTGTTTTTT
TRBV19	TRBD2	TRBJ2-5	-	CASSPTSPSGALGTQYF	TGTGCCAGTAGTCCGACCTCTCCCAGCGGGGCGTTGGGGACCCAGTACTTC
TRBV30	-	TRBJ2-5	-	CARSAQGETQYF	TGTGCCCGCTCTGCACAGGGTGAGACCCAGTACTTC
TRBV30	TRBD2	TRBJ2-7	once	CAWSGLLAGISEQYF	TGTGCCTGGAGTGGCCTACTAGCGGGAATCTCCGAGCAGTACTTC
TRBV28	-	TRBJ2-1	-	CASSLGRQNEQFF	TGTGCCAGCAGTTTAGGGAGACAGAATGAGCAGTTCTTC
TRBV7-9	-	TRBJ1-4	-	CASSFSTRPVNEKLFF	TGTGCCAGCAGCTTTTCTACGAGGCCCGTTAATGAAAAACTGTTTTTT
TRBV7-6	TRBD1	TRBJ2-3	-	CASSSRTGWTDTQYF	TGTGCCAGCAGCTCCCGGACAGGATGGACAGATACGCAGTATTTT
TRBV11-3	TRBD2	TRBJ2-1	-	CASSLRGGFGEQFF	TGTGCCAGCAGCTTACGGGGGGGCTTCGGTGAGCAGTTCTTC
TRBV29-1	-	TRBJ2-1	-	CSVARAGLYNEQFF	TGCAGCGTTGCTCGAGCGGGCCTCTACAATGAGCAGTTCTTC
TRBV29-1	TRBD2	TRBJ2-7	once	CSARKAIGGSRTYEQYF	TGCAGCGCCAGAAAGGCTATCGGCGGGAGCCGTACCTACGAGCAGTACTTC
TRBV6-6	-	TRBJ1-1	few	CASSGPLGGPGTEAFF	TGTGCCAGCAGTGGACCTCTTGGGGGGCCGGGGACTGAAGCTTTCTTT
TRBV6-5	-	TRBJ2-1	-	CASSNGDEQFF	TGTGCCAGCAGTAATGGGGATGAGCAGTTCTTC
TRBV19	-	TRBJ2-1	-	CASSLRTAYNEQFF	TGTGCCAGTAGTCTCCGGACAGCTTACAATGAGCAGTTCTTC
TRBV5-1	-	TRBJ2-7	-	CASSFRSEGYEQYF	TGCGCCAGCAGCTTTCGTAGCGAGGGTTACGAGCAGTACTTC
TRBV6-5	-	TRBJ1-4	-	CASSYTPGGEKLFF	TGTGCCAGCAGTTACACCCCAGGCGGCGAAAAACTGTTTTTT
TRBV7-9	TRBD1	TRBJ2-7	-	CASSYGTGYDEQYF	TGTGCCAGCAGCTATGGGACAGGGTACGACGAGCAGTACTTC
TRBV7-9	-	TRBJ2-7	-	CASSSSGVYGQYF	TGTGCCAGCAGCTCATCCGGGGTCTACGGGCAGTACTTC
TRBV5-1	TRBD2	TRBJ2-7	-	CASSALAGGVGYEQYF	TGCGCCAGCAGCGCTCTAGCGGGAGGGGTCGGGTACGAGCAGTACTTC
TRBV5-4	-	TRBJ1-2	-	CASSLDLGANYGYTF	TGTGCCAGCAGCTTGGATCTGGGAGCCAACTATGGCTACACCTTC
TRBV9	TRBD1	TRBJ1-1	-	CASSRKGDRGVATEAFF	TGTGCCAGCAGTCGAAAAGGGGACAGGGGGGTGGCCACTGAAGCTTTCTTT
TRBV4-1	TRBD1	TRBJ2-7	-	CASSNRGSEQYF	TGCGCCAGCAGCAACAGGGGTAGCGAGCAGTACTTC
TRBV7-9	-	TRBJ2-5	once	CASSLGVEEQYF	TGTGCCAGCAGCTTAGGTGTAGAAGAGCAGTACTTC
TRBV5-1	TRBD1	TRBJ2-3	-	CASSEDRVADTQYF	TGCGCCAGCAGCGAGGACAGGGTAGCAGATACGCAGTATTTT
TRBV2	-	TRBJ2-7	-	CASSDRGHRYEQYF	TGTGCCAGCAGCGACCGGGGACATAGGTACGAGCAGTACTTC
TRBV9	TRBD2	TRBJ2-2	-	CASSPRLAGIGELFF	TGTGCCAGCAGCCCCCGACTAGCGGGCATCGGGGAGCTGTTTTTT
TRBV6-5	-	TRBJ2-5	-	CASSPGRGIQETQYF	TGTGCCAGCAGCCCAGGCCGGGGGATCCAAGAGACCCAGTACTTC
TRBV4-1	TRBD2	TRBJ2-3	once	CASSLLAGGSTDTQYF	TGCGCCAGCAGCCTACTAGCGGGGGGGAGCACAGATACGCAGTATTTT
TRBV10-3	TRBD1	TRBJ2-3	once	CAISGDRGTDTQYF	TGTGCCATCAGTGGGGACAGGGGGACAGATACGCAGTATTTT
TRBV29-1	-	TRBJ1-1	-	CSVVYTEAFF	TGCAGCGTTGTGTACACTGAAGCTTTCTTT
TRBV28	-	TRBJ1-5	once	CASTMGFQPQHF	TGTGCCAGCACCATGGGATTTCAGCCCCAGCATTTT
TRBV28	-	TRBJ2-3	-	CASSFGFGSTDTQYF	TGTGCCAGCAGTTTTGGTTTCGGAAGCACAGATACGCAGTATTTT
TRBV5-1	-	TRBJ2-7	-	CASSLASGEQYF	TGCGCCAGCAGCTTGGCTTCCGGAGAGCAGTACTTC
TRBV10-3	-	TRBJ2-1	-	CAISESKISEGFNEQFF	TGTGCCATCAGTGAGTCGAAAATATCCGAGGGCTTCAATGAGCAGTTCTTC
TRBV9	TRBD2	TRBJ2-5	-	CASSDGDYQQETQYF	TGTGCCAGCAGCGATGGGGACTACCAGCAAGAGACCCAGTACTTC
TRBV4-1	TRBD2	TRBJ2-1	-	CASSPYLGAGGRTEQFF	TGCGCCAGCAGCCCGTACTTAGGAGCGGGAGGGCGGACTGAGCAGTTCTTC
TRBV7-2	-	TRBJ2-7	-	CASSPRRGLDEQYF	TGTGCCAGCAGCCCGCGGCGGGGGCTGGACGAGCAGTACTTC
TRBV27	TRBD2	TRBJ2-1	-	CASSSEPGLAGGEKFF	TGTGCCAGCAGTTCCGAACCGGGACTAGCGGGAGGGGAGAAGTTCTTC
TRBV6-1	-	TRBJ1-1	-	CASSEAGTAAGAEAFF	TGTGCCAGCAGTGAGGCCGGGACTGCGGCGGGCGCTGAAGCTTTCTTT
TRBV29-1	-	TRBJ2-1	-	CSVTPPLEQFF	TGCAGCGTCACCCCTCCCTTGGAGCAGTTCTTC